The next 2 T cell receptor beta chains were all read from a single sample in a study of shared T cell receptors in the human thymus. Generated by immunoSEQ multiplex PCR, the TCRdb table keeps only in-frame clones and is missing some. The sample shows more than 550,000 clones, 80% to 90% of them seen only once. The same data also went into a second study, on human thymus T cells.

Sequences were obtained from thymocytes. All receptors derive from a boy under three years old with a congenital heart defect.

This sequence joins TRBV11-1 and TRBJ2-2; 8 bases are shared with TRBD1. The CDR3 runs to 16 residues. The germline CDR1 and CDR2 sequences are SGHAT and FQDESV (reference sequence). V was clipped by 4 bases and J by 2 bases; unmatched bases: 6. The CDR3 DNA reads TGTGCCAGCAGCTCTCGACAGGGGATCAACACCGGGGAGCTGTTTTTT. Its protein is CASSSRQGINTGELFF.

The gene calls are TRBV10-2 and TRBJ2-2; TRBD2 matches at 7 bases. J gave up 0 bases and V 11 bases, and 18 bases lay outside the gene matches. Per germline, CDR1 WSHSY and CDR2 SAAADI. There are 18 residues in the CDR3. CDR3 protein: CAVRGSPPRLANTGELFF. CDR3 nucleotides: TGCGCCGTTCGCGGGAGCCCCCCGCGCTTAGCGAACACCGGGGAGCTGTTTTTT.